The TCR beta chain described here comes from a study of graft-versus-host responses after intestinal transplantation. Across the study: Recipients uniformly received anti-thymocyte globulin induction, followed by tacrolimus and steroids for three to four years.

Germline CDR1 is SEHNR and CDR2 is FQNEAQ (reference sequence). With 5 bases removed from V and 8 bases from J, the gap between germline ends came to 21 bases. The CDR3 length is 15 residues. Profiled with immunoSEQ multiplex PCR; TCRdb holds only in-frame clones, not every one. This sample yields about 40,000 clones, of which about 89% are seen a single time; 2% to 2.5% belongs to the top ten. Remarks on this clone: The antigen remains undetermined.

Study-wide points: The study found high graft-versus-host to host-versus-graft clonal ratios in allografts of patients with graft-donor T cell macrochimerism. Some GvH clones appeared in ileal mucosa or blood before recipient bone marrow.

The TCR originated in a human patient who received an intestinal transplant, so some T cells may come from the graft donor. The specimen comprised PBMCs, sampled around 43 weeks after intestinal transplant. This sequence joins TRBV7-9 and TRBJ1-2; D is perhaps TRBD1 (5 bases). The DNA of the CDR3 is TGTGCCAGCAGCCCCCCGAATTTTAGGGGAGGAGGCTACACCTTC. Protein sequence: CASSPPNFRGGGYTF.